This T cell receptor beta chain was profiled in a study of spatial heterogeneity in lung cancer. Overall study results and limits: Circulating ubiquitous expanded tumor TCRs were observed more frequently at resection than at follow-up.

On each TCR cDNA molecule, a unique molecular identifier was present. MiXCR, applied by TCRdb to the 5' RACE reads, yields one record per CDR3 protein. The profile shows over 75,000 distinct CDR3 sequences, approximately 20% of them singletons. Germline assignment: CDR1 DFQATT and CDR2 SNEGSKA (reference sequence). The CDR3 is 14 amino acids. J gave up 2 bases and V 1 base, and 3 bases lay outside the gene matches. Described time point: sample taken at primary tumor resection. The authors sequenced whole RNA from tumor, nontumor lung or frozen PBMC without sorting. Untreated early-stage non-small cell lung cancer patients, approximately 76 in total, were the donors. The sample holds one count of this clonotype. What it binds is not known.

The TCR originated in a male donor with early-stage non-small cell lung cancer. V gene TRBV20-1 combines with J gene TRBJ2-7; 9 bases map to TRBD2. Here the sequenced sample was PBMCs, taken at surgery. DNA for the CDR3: TGCAGTGCTAGAGGCGCTAGCGGGGCCTACGAGCAGTACTTC. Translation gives CSARGASGAYEQYF.